This T cell receptor (beta chain) was identified in a study of T cell responses to AZD1222 COVID-19 vaccine. Study-level results: Donors in the cohort were predominantly white British and more often female, and clonal diversity was possibly underestimated.

To note about this clone: Its antigen is undetermined.

Trimming cost V 0 bases and J 8 bases, with 10 bases left between them. The CDR3 extends over 13 amino acids. Germline V CDR1 and CDR2: MRHNA, SNTAGT. Method: immunoSEQ multiplex PCR; TCRdb's copy keeps in-frame clones and lacks some. The sample contains about 62,000 clones, about 90% of which appear only once. This TCR was recovered from an adult in good health. The sample in question was peripheral blood, obtained on day 0 of AZD1222 vaccination. The chain joins TRBV6-4 to TRBJ1-2, with a weak D call TRBD1 (5 bases). The CDR3 DNA is TGTGCCAGCAGTGACTCCGAGGGGATCGGCTACACCTTC. This sequence encodes CASSDSEGIGYTF.